This T cell receptor beta chain was obtained from a study of a mutant IDH1 vaccine in newly diagnosed glioma. Time point given: week 47, end of study. Topical imiquimod accompanied each vaccine dose, which consisted of 300 ug of mutant IDH1 20-mer peptide. Clones were read by immunoSEQ multiplex PCR, and TCRdb kept only the in-frame ones, dropping some. The sample shows fewer than 55,000 clones, 65% of them seen only once. CDR1 SGHDN and CDR2 FVKESK come from the germline V gene. This CDR3 contains 15 residues. V gave up 4 bases and J gave up 0 bases, with 9 bases separating them. By frequency in the sample, this clone is medium-sized (0.01 to 0.1%). Its antigen remains unidentified.

Sequences were derived from peripheral blood mononuclear cells (PBMCs), sampled from a glioma patient whose treatment included an IDH1 peptide vaccine. The receptor was isolated from a man aged 40-49 years with glioma. Some clones in this sample may be carry-over from other donors' samples. J is TRBJ1-4 and V is TRBV14, with TRBD1 as a possible D gene (5 bases). This CDR3 reads CASSRQISTNEKLFF. The CDR3 nucleotides are TGTGCCAGCAGCCGACAGATTTCAACTAATGAAAAACTGTTTTTT.